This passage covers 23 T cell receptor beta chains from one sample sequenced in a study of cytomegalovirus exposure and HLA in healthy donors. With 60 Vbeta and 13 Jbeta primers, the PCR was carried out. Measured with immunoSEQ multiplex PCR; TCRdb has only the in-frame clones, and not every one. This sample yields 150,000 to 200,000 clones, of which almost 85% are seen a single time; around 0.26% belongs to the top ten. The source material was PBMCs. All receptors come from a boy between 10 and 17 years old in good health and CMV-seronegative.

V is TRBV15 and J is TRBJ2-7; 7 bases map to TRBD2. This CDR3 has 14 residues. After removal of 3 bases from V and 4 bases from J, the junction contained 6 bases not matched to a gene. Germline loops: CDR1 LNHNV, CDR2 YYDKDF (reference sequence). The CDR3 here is CATSREGGGYEQYF. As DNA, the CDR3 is TGTGCCACCAGCAGGGAGGGCGGGGGTTACGAGCAGTACTTC.

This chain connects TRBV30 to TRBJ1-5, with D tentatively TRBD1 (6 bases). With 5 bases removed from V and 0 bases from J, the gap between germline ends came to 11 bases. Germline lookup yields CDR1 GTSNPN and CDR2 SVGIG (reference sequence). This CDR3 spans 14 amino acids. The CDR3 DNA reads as TGTGCCTGGGGCCGACAGGCTAGCAATCAGCCCCAGCATTTT. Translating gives CAWGRQASNQPQHF.

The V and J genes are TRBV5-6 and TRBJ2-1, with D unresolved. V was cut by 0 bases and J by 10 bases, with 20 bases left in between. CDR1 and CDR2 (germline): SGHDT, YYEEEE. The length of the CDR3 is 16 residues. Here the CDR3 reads CASSLVRRGTPIEQFF. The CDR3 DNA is TGTGCCAGCAGCTTGGTTCGTCGCGGTACGCCCATCGAGCAGTTCTTC.

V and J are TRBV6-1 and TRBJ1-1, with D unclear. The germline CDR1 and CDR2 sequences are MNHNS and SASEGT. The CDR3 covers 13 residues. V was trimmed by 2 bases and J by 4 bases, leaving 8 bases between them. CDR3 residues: CASSERVRTEAFF. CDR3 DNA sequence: TGTGCCAGCAGTGAACGAGTACGCACTGAAGCTTTCTTT.

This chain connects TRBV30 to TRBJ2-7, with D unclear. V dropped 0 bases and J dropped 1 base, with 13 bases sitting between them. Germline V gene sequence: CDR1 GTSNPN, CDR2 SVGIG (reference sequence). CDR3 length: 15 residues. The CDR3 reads CAWSVGPRSSYEQYF. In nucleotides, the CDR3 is TGTGCCTGGAGTGTAGGTCCCAGGTCTTCCTACGAGCAGTACTTC.

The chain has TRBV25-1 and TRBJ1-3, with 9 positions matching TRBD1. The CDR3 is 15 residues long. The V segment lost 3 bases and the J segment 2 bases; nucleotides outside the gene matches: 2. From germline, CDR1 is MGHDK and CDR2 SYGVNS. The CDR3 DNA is TGTGCCAGCAGTGAGGGGGACAGGGCTGGAAACACCATATATTTT. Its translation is CASSEGDRAGNTIYF.

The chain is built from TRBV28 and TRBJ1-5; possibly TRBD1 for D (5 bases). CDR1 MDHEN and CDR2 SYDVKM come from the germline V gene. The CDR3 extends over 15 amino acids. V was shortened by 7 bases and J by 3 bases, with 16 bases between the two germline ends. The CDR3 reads CASNLAGLLNQPQHF. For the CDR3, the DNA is TGTGCCAGCAATCTGGCGGGACTCCTCAATCAGCCCCAGCATTTT.

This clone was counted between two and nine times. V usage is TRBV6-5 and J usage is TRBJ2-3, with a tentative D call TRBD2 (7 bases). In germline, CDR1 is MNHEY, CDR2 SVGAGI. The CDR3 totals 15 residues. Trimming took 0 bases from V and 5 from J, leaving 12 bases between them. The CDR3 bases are TGTGCCAGCAGTTACTCGGGGGGGCCGGTAGATACGCAGTATTTT. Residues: CASSYSGGPVDTQYF.

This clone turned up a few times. The CDR3 here is CASSLNRGRGTDTQYF. CDR3 in DNA: TGTGCCAGCAGCTTAAACAGGGGGCGAGGCACAGATACGCAGTATTTT. The V call is TRBV7-3, the J call TRBJ2-3; TRBD1 agrees at 9 bases. In germline, CDR1 is SGHTA, CDR2 FQGTGA. This CDR3 has 16 amino acids. V shed 1 base and J 1 base; nucleotides not matched to a gene: 3.

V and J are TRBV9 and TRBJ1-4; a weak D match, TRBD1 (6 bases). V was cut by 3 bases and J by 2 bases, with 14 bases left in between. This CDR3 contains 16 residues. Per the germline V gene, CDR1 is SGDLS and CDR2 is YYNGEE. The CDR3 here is CASSEGGRRTNEKLFF. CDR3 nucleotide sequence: TGTGCCAGCAGCGAGGGGGGGCGGCGGACTAATGAAAAACTGTTTTTT.

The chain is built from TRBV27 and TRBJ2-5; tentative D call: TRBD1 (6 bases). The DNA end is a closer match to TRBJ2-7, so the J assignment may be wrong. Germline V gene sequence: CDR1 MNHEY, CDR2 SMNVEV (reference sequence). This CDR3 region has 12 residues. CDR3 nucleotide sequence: TGTGCCAGCAGCCGGACAGCTTACGAGCAGTACTTC. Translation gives CASSRTAYEQYF.

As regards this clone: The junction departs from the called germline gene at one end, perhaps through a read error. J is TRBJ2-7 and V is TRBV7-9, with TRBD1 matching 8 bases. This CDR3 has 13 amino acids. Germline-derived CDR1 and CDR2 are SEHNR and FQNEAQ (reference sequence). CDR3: CSSSLSGGHEQYF. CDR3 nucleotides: TGTTCCAGCAGCTTATCAGGGGGCCACGAGCAGTACTTC.

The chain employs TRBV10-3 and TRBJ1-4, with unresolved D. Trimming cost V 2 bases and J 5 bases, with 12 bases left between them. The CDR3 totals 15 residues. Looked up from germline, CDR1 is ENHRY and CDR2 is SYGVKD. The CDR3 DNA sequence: TGTGCCATCAGTGAGCTCTGGGCCTCCAATGAAAAACTGTTTTTT. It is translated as CAISELWASNEKLFF.

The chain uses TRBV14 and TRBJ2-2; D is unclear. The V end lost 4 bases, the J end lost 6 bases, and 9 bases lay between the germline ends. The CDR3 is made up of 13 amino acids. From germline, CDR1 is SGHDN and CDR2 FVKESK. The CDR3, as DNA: TGTGCCAGCAGCCCGCGTCTTGCCGGGGAGCTGTTTTTT. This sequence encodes CASSPRLAGELFF.

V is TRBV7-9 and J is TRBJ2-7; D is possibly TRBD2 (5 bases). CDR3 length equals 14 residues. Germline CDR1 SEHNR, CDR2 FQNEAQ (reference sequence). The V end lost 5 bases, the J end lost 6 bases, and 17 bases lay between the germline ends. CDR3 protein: CASSQFPAGVEQYF. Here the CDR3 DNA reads TGTGCCAGCAGCCAATTCCCCGCCGGGGTCGAGCAGTACTTC.

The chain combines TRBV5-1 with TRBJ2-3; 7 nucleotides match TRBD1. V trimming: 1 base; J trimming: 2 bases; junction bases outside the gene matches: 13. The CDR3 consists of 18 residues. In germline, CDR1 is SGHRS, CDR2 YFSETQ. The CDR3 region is CASSLIPSGDSHTDTQYF. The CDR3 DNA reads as TGCGCCAGCAGCTTGATTCCTAGTGGGGACAGCCACACAGATACGCAGTATTTT.

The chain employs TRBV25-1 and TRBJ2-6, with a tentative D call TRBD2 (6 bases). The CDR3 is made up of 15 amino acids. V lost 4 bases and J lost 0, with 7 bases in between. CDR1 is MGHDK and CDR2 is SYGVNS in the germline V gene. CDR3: CASSGLDSGANVLTF. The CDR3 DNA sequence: TGTGCCAGCAGTGGACTAGACTCTGGGGCCAACGTCCTGACTTTC.

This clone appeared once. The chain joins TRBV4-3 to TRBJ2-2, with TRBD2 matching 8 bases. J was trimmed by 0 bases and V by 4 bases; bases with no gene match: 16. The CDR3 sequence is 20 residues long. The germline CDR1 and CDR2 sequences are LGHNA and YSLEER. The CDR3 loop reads CASSPRAGGGPFANTGELFF. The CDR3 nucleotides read TGCGCCAGCAGCCCCCGGGCCGGCGGGGGGCCGTTCGCGAACACCGGGGAGCTGTTTTTT.

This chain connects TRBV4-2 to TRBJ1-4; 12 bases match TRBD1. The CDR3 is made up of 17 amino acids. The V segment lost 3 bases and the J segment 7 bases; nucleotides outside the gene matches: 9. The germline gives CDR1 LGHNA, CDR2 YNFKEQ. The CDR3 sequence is CASSQAGTGGQGEKLFF. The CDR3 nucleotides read TGTGCCAGCAGCCAGGCCGGGACAGGGGGCCAGGGTGAAAAACTGTTTTTT.

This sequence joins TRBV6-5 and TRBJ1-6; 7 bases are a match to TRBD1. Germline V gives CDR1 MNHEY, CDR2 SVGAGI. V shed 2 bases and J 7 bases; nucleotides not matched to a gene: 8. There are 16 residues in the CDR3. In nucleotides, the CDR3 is TGTGCCAGCAGTTACATGGGCAGGGGGTCAAATTCACCCCTCCACTTT. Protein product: CASSYMGRGSNSPLHF.

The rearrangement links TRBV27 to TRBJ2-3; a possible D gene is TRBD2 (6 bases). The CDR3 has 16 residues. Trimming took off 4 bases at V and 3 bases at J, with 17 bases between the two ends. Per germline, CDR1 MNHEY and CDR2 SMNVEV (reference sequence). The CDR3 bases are TGTGCCAGCAGTTCGTCGGGGGTAGGAGAAACAGATACGCAGTATTTT. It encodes CASSSSGVGETDTQYF.

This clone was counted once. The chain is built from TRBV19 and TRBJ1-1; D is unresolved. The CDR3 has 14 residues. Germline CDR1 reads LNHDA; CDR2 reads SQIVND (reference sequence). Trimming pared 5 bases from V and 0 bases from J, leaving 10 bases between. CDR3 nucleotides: TGTGCCAGTAGTTCCCAGGTTCTGAACACTGAAGCTTTCTTT. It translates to CASSSQVLNTEAFF.

The DNA for the CDR3 is TGCGCCAGCAGCCCCCAGACAGCGCAAGAGACCCAGTACTTC. This translates into CASSPQTAQETQYF. The chain joins TRBV5-1 to TRBJ2-5; tentatively, D is TRBD1 (5 bases). The CDR3 is 14 residues long. CDR1 and CDR2 from the germline V gene are SGHRS and YFSETQ. V lost 4 bases and J lost 2, with 12 bases in between.